These 22 T cell receptor beta chains came from one sample sequenced in a study of T-cell reconstitution after alpha-beta-depleted transplantation in children. Library preparation (for TCRbeta) was performed with unique molecular identifiers. Using its own MiXCR run on the PCR reads, TCRdb lists one record per CDR3 protein. The sample has about 91,000 distinct CDR3 sequences, roughly 8.3% seen once. This sample comprised PBMCs from the stem cell graft donor, obtained from the stem cell graft. These receptors all stem from a human donor who donated a stem cell graft to a child with congenital amegakaryocytic thrombocytopenia.

The chain combines TRBV7-2 with TRBJ2-2; 7 nucleotides match TRBD2. Trimming cost V 2 bases and J 4 bases; bases outside gene matches: 4. Per germline, CDR1 SGHTA and CDR2 FQGNSA. The CDR3 is made up of 15 amino acids. The CDR3 loop is CASSLTGGSTGELFF. In DNA, the CDR3 is TGTGCCAGCAGCTTAACGGGGGGAAGCACCGGGGAGCTGTTTTTT.

This clonotype was seen repeatedly, ten times or more. The J gene is TRBJ1-1, the V gene TRBV12-3 or TRBV12-4; D not certain. With 3 bases removed from V and 5 bases from J, the gap between germline ends came to 10 bases. The CDR3 is 13 amino acids. The CDR3 bases are TGTGCCAGCAGTTTTTCGGGCCCAACTGAAGCTTTCTTT. Its translation: CASSFSGPTEAFF.

This clonotype was seen many times. The chain uses TRBV7-2 and TRBJ1-6; tentatively, D is TRBD1 (6 bases). Germline V gene data show CDR1 as SGHTA and CDR2 as FQGNSA. V was pared by 1 base and J by 7 bases, with 11 bases between. The CDR3 consists of 15 residues. Here the CDR3 reads CASSLVQGGNSPLHF. The CDR3 region has the DNA TGTGCCAGCAGCTTAGTACAGGGAGGGAATTCACCCCTCCACTTT.

Concerning this clonotype itself: A much more abundant neighbour one base away suggests this may be a read error. DNA of the CDR3: TGTGCCAGCAGTTTAGGGGGCACGGCAGATACGCAGTATTTT. It yields the protein CASSLGGTADTQYF. V is TRBV12-3 or TRBV12-4 and J is TRBJ2-3; D perhaps matches TRBD1 (5 bases). V was clipped by 1 base and J by 4 bases, with 9 bases between them. The CDR3 loop spans 14 amino acids.

This clonotype was observed at least ten times. The chain recombines TRBV7-9 with TRBJ1-4; D unresolved. The CDR3 length is 14 residues. The V gene lost 5 bases and the J gene lost 0 bases, with 7 bases spanning the gap. Germline V lookup: CDR1 SEHNR, CDR2 FQNEAQ (reference sequence). The CDR3: CASSLVSTNEKLFF. CDR3 bases: TGTGCCAGCAGCCTCGTATCAACTAATGAAAAACTGTTTTTT.

There are many counts of this clonotype. The chain couples TRBV3-1 to TRBJ2-2; D uncertain. The germline CDR1 and CDR2 sequences are LGHDT and YNNKEL (reference sequence). This CDR3 is 16 amino acids long. V was cut by 1 base and J by 3 bases, with 12 bases left in between. The CDR3 is CASSQGMADYTGELFF. The CDR3 DNA reads as TGTGCCAGCAGCCAAGGAATGGCAGACTACACCGGGGAGCTGTTTTTT.

Worth noting for this clonotype: A much larger clone lies one base from this, so it may be a read error. The chain links TRBV20-1 to TRBJ1-2, with 9 bases that match TRBD1. The CDR3 covers 15 residues. Germline V CDR1 and CDR2: DFQATT, SNEGSKA (reference sequence). The DNA of the CDR3 is TGCTGTGCTAGAGATCGGGGGGACAGGGATGGTGGCTACACCTTC. As protein: CCARDRGDRDGGYTF.

At least ten counts were recorded for this clonotype. The gene calls are TRBV5-1 and TRBJ1-1, with D maybe TRBD1 (5 bases). The CDR3 spans 16 residues. Germline V CDR1 and CDR2: SGHRS, YFSETQ. The V end was cut by 4 bases, the J end by 0 bases, with 16 bases between. Written as DNA, the CDR3 is TGCGCCAGCAGCCAGATGACAGCGTTGATGAACACTGAAGCTTTCTTT. This codes for CASSQMTALMNTEAFF.

In regard to this clonotype: This may be a read error: a much more frequent sequence differs by one nucleotide. The chain carries TRBV9 and TRBJ2-3; 9 bases align to TRBD1. There are 16 residues in the CDR3. The germline V gene encodes CDR1 SGDLS and CDR2 YYNGEE. The CDR3 protein is CASSPRGQGETDMQYF. Here the CDR3 DNA reads TGTGCCAGCAGCCCCAGGGGACAGGGCGAGACAGATATGCAGTATTTT.

This clonotype occurred many times. This rearrangement joins TRBV6-5 to TRBJ1-1; the match to TRBD1 covers 8 bases. CDR1 is MNHEY, CDR2 SVGAGI, per germline. The junction had 7 bases not matched to a gene; V was cut back by 5 bases and J by 8 bases. The CDR3 spans 13 residues. The chain's CDR3 is CASSPRTGMEAFF. For the CDR3, the DNA is TGTGCCAGCAGTCCCAGGACAGGGATGGAAGCTTTCTTT.

This clonotype has at least ten counts. This chain links TRBV12-3 or TRBV12-4 with TRBJ2-2, with a possible D match to TRBD1 (5 bases). The ends were cut back, 3 bases at V and 6 bases at J, with 8 bases in the middle. This CDR3 spans 13 amino acids. The CDR3 reads CASSLGQAGELFF. Here the CDR3 DNA reads TGTGCCAGCAGTTTGGGGCAGGCCGGGGAGCTGTTTTTT.

In its sample, this clonotype was seen many times. V usage is TRBV20-1 and J usage is TRBJ2-4; the D is unclear. CDR1 is DFQATT, CDR2 SNEGSKA, per germline (reference sequence). Trimming pared 6 bases from V and 8 bases from J, leaving 23 bases between. The CDR3 has 15 residues. CDR3: CSAVWAAKGLDIQYF. CDR3 DNA: TGCAGTGCAGTCTGGGCAGCCAAAGGGTTGGACATTCAGTACTTC.

This clonotype was seen many times. The chain joins TRBV11-2 to TRBJ2-1; D possibly uses TRBD1 or TRBD2 (5 bases each). This CDR3 is built from 14 residues. The germline gives CDR1 SGHAT, CDR2 FQNNGV. Trimming pared 1 base from V and 5 bases from J, leaving 9 bases between. The DNA for the CDR3 is TGTGCCAGCAGCTTAGCGGGACGACACAATGAGCAGTTCTTC. Translating gives CASSLAGRHNEQFF. Filled out from reference TRBV11-2 and TRBJ2-1, the complete variable domain reads EAGVAQSPRYKIIEKRQSVAFWCNPISGHATLYWYQQILGQGPKLLIQFQNNGVVDDSQLPKDRFSAERLKGVDSTLKIQPAKLEDSAVYLCASSLAGRHNEQFFGPGTRLTVL.

The sample holds many counts of this clonotype. The chain recombines TRBV5-6 with TRBJ2-1, with TRBD2 as a possible D gene (5 bases). The CDR3 is 15 amino acids. Germline CDR1 reads SGHDT; CDR2 reads YYEEEE. V shed 3 bases and J shed 8 bases, with 18 bases lying between them. The CDR3 loop reads CASSSPPGKGYEQFF. CDR3 DNA: TGTGCCAGCAGCTCCCCCCCCGGGAAGGGTTATGAGCAGTTCTTC. The entire variable domain, with the rest obtained from reference TRBV5-6 and TRBJ2-1, is as follows: DAGVTQSPTHLIKTRGQQVTLRCSPKSGHDTVSWYQQALGQGPQFIFQYYEEEERQRGNFPDRFSGHQFPNYSSELNVNALLLGDSALYLCASSSPPGKGYEQFFGPGTRLTVL.

The chain combines TRBV3-1 with TRBJ2-2; 7 positions agree with TRBD1. The V gene's germline CDR1 is LGHDT and CDR2 YNNKEL (reference sequence). There are 17 residues in the CDR3. J was trimmed by 1 base and V by 10 bases; bases with no gene match: 15. The CDR3 DNA reads as TGTGCCACCTCCCAAGACAGGGCCGTAGGGAACACCGGGGAGCTGTTTTTT. Translated, it gives CATSQDRAVGNTGELFF.

This clonotype was found many times. V and J are TRBV7-2 and TRBJ2-4; 13 bases line up with TRBD2. The CDR3 contains 13 residues. The V gene's germline CDR1 is SGHTA and CDR2 FQGNSA. V was pared by 10 bases and J by 4 bases, with 1 base of the junction left unmatched. This chain's CDR3 is CATGLAGKNIQYF. The CDR3 nucleotides are TGTGCCACGGGACTAGCGGGGAAAAACATTCAGTACTTC.

Ten or more counts support this clonotype. The chain employs TRBV3-1 and TRBJ2-3; no clear D gene. The length of the CDR3 is 15 residues. V was shortened by 1 base and J by 6 bases, with 14 bases between the two germline ends. Germline V CDR1 and CDR2: LGHDT, YNNKEL (reference sequence). Written as DNA, the CDR3 is TGTGCCAGCAGCCAAGGGCTAACCCTCTCCGATACGCAGTATTTT. As protein: CASSQGLTLSDTQYF.

The sample holds a few counts of this clonotype. The J gene is TRBJ1-1, the V gene TRBV3-1; 8 bases line up with TRBD1. The trim removed 1 base at V and 7 bases at J, leaving 5 bases unmatched. This CDR3 has 14 residues. Germline lookup yields CDR1 LGHDT and CDR2 YNNKEL (reference sequence). The CDR3 sequence is CASSQVEGQDEAFF. The CDR3, as DNA: TGTGCCAGCAGCCAAGTGGAGGGACAGGATGAAGCTTTCTTT.

This clonotype was seen more than once but under ten times. One base away lies a much larger clone, so this may be a sequencing read error. The chain couples TRBV27 to TRBJ2-6; perhaps TRBD1 as D (5 bases). Germline V gene data show CDR1 as MNHEY and CDR2 as SMNVEV (reference sequence). The CDR3 covers 15 residues. The DNA of the CDR3 is TGTGCCAGCGGATTCCTGAGCTCTGGGGCCAACGGCCTGACTTTC. Its translation: CASGFLSSGANGLTF.

This clonotype was seen ten or more times. One junction end disagrees with the germline gene, perhaps due to a read error. The chain uses TRBV18 and TRBJ1-4; no firm D call. CDR1 is KGHSH and CDR2 is LQKENI in the germline V gene. The length of the CDR3 is 14 residues. CDR3: CASAPETTNEKLFF. The CDR3, as DNA: TGTGCCAGCGCACCCGAGACAACTAATGAAAAACTGTTTTTT.

This clonotype was recorded many times. CDR3 coding DNA: TGCAGTGCTAGGGGCGAAGGGGGTGTCACAGATACGCAGTATTTT. It translates to CSARGEGGVTDTQYF. The V call is TRBV20-1, the J call TRBJ2-3; a weak D match, TRBD1 (6 bases). V lost 3 bases and J 2 bases, leaving 15 bases between the germline ends. The CDR3 length is 15 residues. Germline CDR1 reads DFQATT; CDR2 reads SNEGSKA (reference sequence).

Ten or more counts support this clonotype. The chain couples TRBV7-2 to TRBJ2-5, with D possibly matching TRBD2 (6 bases). Germline V lookup: CDR1 SGHTA, CDR2 FQGNSA. The CDR3 loop spans 15 amino acids. The V and J ends lost 1 base and 2 bases respectively, with 11 bases between them. DNA for the CDR3: TGTGCCAGCAGCTTAGGCGGGGAGTCACAAGAGACCCAGTACTTC. Its protein is CASSLGGESQETQYF.